This entry lists 9 T cell receptor beta chains sequenced from one sample in a study of CD8+ T cells in alopecia areata. This sample's treatment: oral pan-JAK inhibitor, 5-10 mg twice daily. Extraction of RNA preceded its reverse transcription into cDNA, which served as the sequencing template. Measured with immunoSEQ multiplex PCR; TCRdb has only the in-frame clones, and not every one. This sample yields more than 200,000 clones, of which 66% are seen a single time; roughly 1.2% belongs to the top ten. Sample: CD4+ T cells sorted from blood, taken at approximately week 42, from a patient treated with tofacitinib. Receptor source: a human donor with alopecia areata.

DNA of the CDR3: TGTGCCAGCAGTTACGGGCAGGGACGGTCCGAGCAGTACTTC. Translation gives CASSYGQGRSEQYF. The chain links TRBV6-5 to TRBJ2-7, with D perhaps assigned TRBD1 or TRBD2 (5 bases each). The germline V gene has CDR1 MNHEY and CDR2 SVGAGI. This CDR3 is built from 14 residues. V gave up 2 bases and J gave up 6 bases, with 14 bases separating them.

This chain connects TRBV4-3 to TRBJ2-7, with 7 nucleotides matching TRBD1. The CDR3 runs to 15 residues. Germline assignment: CDR1 LGHNA and CDR2 YSLEER. Trimming cost V 2 bases and J 4 bases; bases outside gene matches: 8. The CDR3 protein is CASSQIQGTGYEQYF. The CDR3 nucleotides are TGCGCCAGCAGCCAAATACAGGGGACGGGATACGAGCAGTACTTC.

By share, this clone ranks as medium-sized. The rearrangement joins TRBV6-1 to TRBJ1-4; no clear D gene. Germline CDR1 and CDR2: MNHNS and SASEGT. The CDR3 runs to 12 residues. The V end was cut by 6 bases, the J end by 8 bases, with 10 bases between. DNA for the CDR3: TGTGCCAGCAGCCCCGGAAAGGAAAAACTGTTTTTT. Protein sequence: CASSPGKEKLFF.

This clone was detected only a few times. The V and J genes are TRBV28 and TRBJ2-3; 12 bases line up with TRBD2. Trimming at V came to 6 bases and at J to 4 bases, leaving 2 bases not matched to a gene. CDR1 and CDR2 (germline): MDHEN, SYDVKM. The length of the CDR3 is 14 residues. The CDR3 DNA reads TGTGCCAGCAGCCGGACTAGCGGGGCAGATACGCAGTATTTT. Translation gives CASSRTSGADTQYF.

The rearrangement joins TRBV7-2 to TRBJ1-2; the D is unclear. The V gene lost 5 bases and the J gene lost 2 bases, with 9 bases spanning the gap. Germline V lookup: CDR1 SGHTA, CDR2 FQGNSA. The CDR3 totals 13 residues. The CDR3 here is CASSPSQNYGYTF. In DNA form, the CDR3 reads TGTGCCAGCAGCCCCTCCCAAAACTATGGCTACACCTTC. The whole variable domain, filled in from reference TRBV7-2 and TRBJ1-2, reads GAGVSQSPSNKVTEKGKDVELRCDPISGHTALYWYRQSLGQGLEFLIYFQGNSAPDKSGLPSDRFSAERTGGSVSTLTIQRTQQEDSAVYLCASSPSQNYGYTFGSGTRLTVV.

The chain has TRBV7-9 and TRBJ2-1; maybe TRBD1 (5 bases). Per the germline V gene, CDR1 is SEHNR and CDR2 is FQNEAQ (reference sequence). CDR3 length equals 12 residues. Trimming pared 7 bases from V and 6 bases from J, leaving 10 bases between. CDR3 loop: CASNRQSNEQFF. The DNA of the CDR3 is TGTGCCAGCAACAGACAGTCCAATGAGCAGTTCTTC.

This rearrangement joins TRBV29-1 to TRBJ1-2; D gene ambiguous. The CDR3 sequence is 14 residues long. Germline-derived CDR1 and CDR2 are SQVTM and ANQGSEA. The ends were cut back, 4 bases at V and 2 bases at J, with 14 bases in the middle. CDR3 region: CSVGSRHSNYGYTF. The CDR3 coding sequence is TGCAGCGTTGGATCCAGACACTCCAACTATGGCTACACCTTC.

This clone was observed a handful of times. The same CDR3 can be traced to other DNA sequences in this sample. V gene TRBV29-1 combines with J gene TRBJ2-3; D gene unclear. The CDR3 totals 13 residues. CDR1 SQVTM and CDR2 ANQGSEA come from the germline V gene. V shed 3 bases and J shed 2 bases, with 9 bases lying between them. The DNA for the CDR3 is TGCAGCGTTGAGGGCAGGACCACAGATACGCAGTATTTT. Translating it yields CSVEGRTTDTQYF.

This clone has a handful of counts. The chain employs TRBV5-6 and TRBJ2-2; TRBD1 aligns across 7 bases. This CDR3 comprises 15 residues. Germline CDR1 reads SGHDT; CDR2 reads YYEEEE. J lost 0 bases, V lost 2 bases, and 1 base had no gene match. CDR3 protein: CASSLTGANTGELFF. The CDR3, as DNA: TGTGCCAGCAGCTTAACAGGGGCGAACACCGGGGAGCTGTTTTTT.